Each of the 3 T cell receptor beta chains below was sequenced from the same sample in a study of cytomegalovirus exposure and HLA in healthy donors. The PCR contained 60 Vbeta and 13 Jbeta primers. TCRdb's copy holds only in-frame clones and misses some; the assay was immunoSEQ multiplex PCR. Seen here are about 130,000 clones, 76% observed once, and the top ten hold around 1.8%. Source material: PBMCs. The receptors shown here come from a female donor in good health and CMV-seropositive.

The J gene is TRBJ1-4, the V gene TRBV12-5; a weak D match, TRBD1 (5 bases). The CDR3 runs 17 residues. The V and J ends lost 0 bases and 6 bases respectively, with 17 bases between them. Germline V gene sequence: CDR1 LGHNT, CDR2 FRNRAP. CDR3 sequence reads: CASGLVPPPGLDEKLFF. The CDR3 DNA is TGTGCTAGTGGTTTGGTACCCCCCCCAGGGCTCGATGAAAAACTGTTTTTT.

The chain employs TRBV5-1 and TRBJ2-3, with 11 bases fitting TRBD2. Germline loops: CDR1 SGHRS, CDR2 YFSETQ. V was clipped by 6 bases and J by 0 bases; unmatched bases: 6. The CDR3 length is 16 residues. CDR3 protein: CASKGLAASSTDTQYF. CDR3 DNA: TGCGCCAGCAAGGGACTAGCGGCATCAAGCACAGATACGCAGTATTTT.

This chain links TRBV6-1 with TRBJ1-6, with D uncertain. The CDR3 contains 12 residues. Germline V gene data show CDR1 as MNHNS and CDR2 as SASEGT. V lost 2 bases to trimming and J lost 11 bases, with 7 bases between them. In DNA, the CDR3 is TGTGCCAGCAGTGAATACTCCCCACCCCTCCACTTT. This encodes CASSEYSPPLHF.